This T cell receptor (beta chain) stems from a study of radiation and T cells in renal cell carcinoma. For the study at large: Nephrectomy followed 15 Gy stereotactic body radiation by 4 weeks.

Indicated time point: baseline pretreatment blood. Treatment of the sample: 15 Gy SBRT to primary tumor, nephrectomy 4 weeks later. Serial blood draws occurred at baseline and 2 and 4 weeks post-SBRT. Profiled with immunoSEQ multiplex PCR; TCRdb holds only in-frame clones, not every one. The sample holds 95,000 or so clones, 86% seen once. On this clone: Its cognate antigen is unknown.

Study results and limitations: Without pretreatment biopsies, baseline tumor clonotype presence was undetermined. Top tumor clonotypes rose in blood 2 weeks post-radiation, then contracted.

The ends were cut back, 0 bases at V and 8 bases at J, with 16 bases in the middle. This CDR3 is built from 15 residues. In germline, CDR1 is LNHNV, CDR2 YYDKDF (reference sequence). The TCR was taken from a man aged 45-65 years with renal cell carcinoma. The chain links TRBV15 to TRBJ1-2; D not certain. The sample in question was blood, obtained from a patient whose treatment included radiotherapy and nephrectomy. CDR3 region: CATSRDPAGRPGYTF. The CDR3, as DNA: TGTGCCACCAGCAGAGATCCGGCAGGAAGACCGGGCTACACCTTC.